This record covers a single T cell receptor (beta chain). Its antigen is not yet known. Base quality data are lacking; no much larger clone is found one base away. Systemically healthy Caucasian individuals from Russia, around 39 in total and aged about 6 to 95 years, were included as donors. Around 10 milliliters of peripheral blood were drawn from each donor into EDTA-treated Vacutainer tubes. PBMCs were isolated by Ficoll-Paque density-gradient centrifugation, with at least 6 million obtained per sample. Trizol reagent was used to extract total RNA from PBMCs, with at least 5 micrograms per sample. The percentages of naive CD45RAhigh/CD27high T cells were determined by flow cytometry on a PBMC aliquot from every donor. According to the germline V gene (reference sequence), CDR1 reads GTSNPN and CDR2 reads SVGIG. The CDR3 holds 13 amino acids from the cysteine to the phenylalanine. Only the CDR3 DNA is retained, 39 bases long and in frame from the first base. Clipping removes 5 bases from V and 8 bases from J, with 11 as the unmatched junction base count.

The data originate from a study of blood T cells in healthy people across ages (dated by TCRdb to the mid-2010s). About the investigation overall: Template switching captured roughly one uniquely barcoded TCR beta cDNA molecule per two T cells in model experiments. Using deep sequencing normalized with unique cDNA molecular identifiers, the study measured how TCR beta repertoire diversity changes with age. Four age groups were formed from the donors: young (average 16 years), middle-aged (approximately 42), aged (approximately 60) and long-lived (less than 85). To avoid experimental bias, donors of different ages were distributed randomly across sequencing lanes. Two additional independent replicas of 1 million unique cDNA reads from the same blood draw were analyzed for two donors (one aged 18 to 30 and one aged 80 or older). Broader findings and caveats from the paper: Since profiling was done on bulk unsorted PBMCs, naive and antigen-experienced compartments could not be conclusively compared. Observed TCR beta diversity correlated strongly with the percentage of naive T cells measured by flow cytometry. Total diversity estimates from one million sequenced T cells were considered lower bounds and underestimates. The long-lived group showed more naive CD4+ T cells, fewer expanded clones and increased TCR diversity than the aged group, suggesting age selection. Because the CMV infection status of the donors was unknown, age-related changes in expanded clonotypes may potentially have been confounded. Observed TCR beta diversity per million T cells fell roughly linearly with age, and a significant reduction was already apparent by age roughly 40.

The library was built by means of 5' RACE. Sequencing was performed on an Illumina HiSeq 2500. A second PCR of roughly 7 to 11 cycles was run with a J-beta primer mix and a sample-barcoded 5' primer. Each TCR beta cDNA molecule received a unique molecular identifier from a template-switch 5' adaptor carrying 12 random nucleotides. Each sample yielded at least 2.5 million CDR3-containing paired-end reads. First-strand cDNA synthesis was performed from all RNA using the Mint cDNA synthesis kit, with priming by a TRBC-specific oligonucleotide. All cDNA was treated with uracil-DNA glycosylase and then went through a first 18-cycle PCR with the universal primers M1SS and BC2_uni_R. Per the source publication's procedure: For normalization, 1 million high-quality reads were randomly selected from each sample, with every read carrying a distinct molecular identifier. Instead of being binned into consensus sequences, reads that shared molecular identifiers were thrown out. MiTCR, with a Q25 quality threshold and the strictest error-elimination algorithm, was used for CDR3 identification, clonotype clustering and error correction. A nonparametric unseen species model using Euler transformation provided a lower-bound estimate of total TCR beta diversity. TCRdb itself trimmed the public reads at Q25 with fastp, ran MiXCR and retained productive beta chains. Rows merge per CDR3 protein into single entries with the most common DNA and genes. For this entry, the V and J calls and clone size follow TCRdb and not the study's own pipeline. Within this sample are some 800,000 distinct CDR3 sequences, with roughly 44% of them counted one time only. In total, the top ten clones hold about a fifth of the sample.

The TCR comes from a man aged 55 to 70 in good health. Sequenced sample: blood. Recombination linked TRBV30 to TRBJ1-2, with 7 central nucleotides matching TRBD1. This receptor has the CDR3 CAWLPGQSGGYTF. The DNA is TGTGCCTGGCTCCCGGGACAGTCTGGAGGCTACACCTTC.